The next 24 T cell receptor beta chains were all read from a single sample in a study of cytomegalovirus exposure and HLA in healthy donors. The study ran its PCR with 60 Vbeta and 13 Jbeta primers. Measured with immunoSEQ multiplex PCR; TCRdb has only the in-frame clones, and not every one. Among about 170,000 clones, approximately 80% were seen once, and the ten largest hold approximately 0.78%. Sequences were obtained from PBMCs. The source of these receptors is a young woman in good health and CMV-seronegative.

This rearrangement joins TRBV5-1 to TRBJ1-4, with D tentatively TRBD1 (5 bases). The CDR3 sequence is 16 residues long. Germline CDR1 reads SGHRS; CDR2 reads YFSETQ. The V and J ends lost 0 bases and 5 bases respectively, with 14 bases between them. CDR3 DNA: TGCGCCAGCAGCTTGGTCTCGGGGGTGGGCAATGAAAAACTGTTTTTT. Protein sequence: CASSLVSGVGNEKLFF.

The chain combines TRBV13 with TRBJ1-6; D is unclear. The germline gives CDR1 PRHDT, CDR2 FYEKMQ (reference sequence). This CDR3 comprises 13 residues. V was cut by 5 bases and J by 10 bases, with 12 bases left in between. In DNA, the CDR3 is TGTGCCAGCAGCCGAGGTATTGGGTCACCCCTCCACTTT. Its translation is CASSRGIGSPLHF. Filled out from reference TRBV13 and TRBJ1-6, the complete variable domain reads AAGVIQSPRHLIKEKRETATLKCYPIPRHDTVYWYQQGPGQDPQFLISFYEKMQSDKGSIPDRFSAQQFSDYHSELNMSSLELGDSALYFCASSRGIGSPLHFGNGTRLTVT.

The chain couples TRBV27 to TRBJ2-7, with a tentative D call TRBD1 (6 bases). This CDR3 has 12 residues. V was cut by 5 bases and J by 3 bases, with 8 bases left in between. Per germline, CDR1 MNHEY and CDR2 SMNVEV (reference sequence). The CDR3 loop reads CASSQQGYEQYF. CDR3 nucleotides: TGTGCCAGCAGTCAACAGGGCTACGAGCAGTACTTC.

This chain connects TRBV11-3 to TRBJ2-1; 7 positions agree with TRBD2. After removal of 2 bases from V and 6 bases from J, the junction contained 19 bases not matched to a gene. Germline V gene lookup returns CDR1 SGHNT and CDR2 YENEEA. This CDR3 region has 19 residues. The CDR3 sequence is CASSLLPTPTSVIGNEQFF. CDR3 nucleotides: TGTGCCAGCAGCTTACTCCCCACCCCTACTAGCGTGATTGGCAATGAGCAGTTCTTC.

This clone was counted between two and nine times. The V and J genes are TRBV7-6 and TRBJ1-5, with D unclear. V was trimmed by 1 base and J by 0 bases, leaving 22 bases between them. Germline V gene sequence: CDR1 SGHVS, CDR2 FNYEAQ. This CDR3 contains 20 residues. CDR3 sequence (DNA): TGTGCCAGCAGCTTAGTCACTAAGGAAGTCCTCCGCTATAGCAATCAGCCCCAGCATTTT. Amino acids: CASSLVTKEVLRYSNQPQHF.

This clone was counted only a few times. This chain joins TRBV5-6 and TRBJ2-1, with D possibly being TRBD1 (5 bases). Per germline, CDR1 SGHDT and CDR2 YYEEEE. Between the trimmed V and J ends, which lost 0 bases and 6 bases, there was a span of 13 bases. The CDR3 has 15 amino acids. The CDR3 nucleotides read TGTGCCAGCAGCTTGGTTCAGGGAAGGGGCAATGAGCAGTTCTTC. Residues: CASSLVQGRGNEQFF.

CDR3 amino acids: CASSSDRTTEAFF. In DNA, the CDR3 is TGCGCCAGCAGCTCGGACAGGACCACTGAAGCTTTCTTT. This sequence joins TRBV5-1 and TRBJ1-1, with TRBD1 matching over 7 bases. CDR1 SGHRS and CDR2 YFSETQ come from the germline V gene. V shed 3 bases, J shed 4 bases, and the junction held 3 bases outside the gene matches. This CDR3 spans 13 amino acids.

The J gene is TRBJ2-2, the V gene TRBV7-9; 9 nucleotides align to TRBD1. The V segment lost 5 bases and the J segment 6 bases; nucleotides outside the gene matches: 7. The length of the CDR3 is 15 residues. Germline values: CDR1 SEHNR, CDR2 FQNEAQ (reference sequence). CDR3 sequence reads: CASSPGTGFPGELFF. DNA for the CDR3: TGTGCCAGCAGCCCCGGGACAGGGTTCCCCGGGGAGCTGTTTTTT.

The chain recombines TRBV29-1 with TRBJ1-5, with a weak D call TRBD1 (6 bases). This CDR3 is 14 amino acids long. Looked up from germline, CDR1 is SQVTM and CDR2 is ANQGSEA. V dropped 6 bases and J dropped 3 bases, with 15 bases sitting between them. CDR3 in amino acids: CSVATGHDNQPQHF. CDR3 DNA: TGCAGCGTAGCCACGGGACACGACAATCAGCCCCAGCATTTT.

The chain is built from TRBV5-1 and TRBJ1-4; D is uncertain. This CDR3 has 11 amino acids. In germline, CDR1 is SGHRS, CDR2 YFSETQ. V was trimmed by 5 bases and J by 7 bases, leaving 6 bases between them. CDR3 in amino acids: CASRTGEKLFF. The DNA of the CDR3 is TGCGCCAGCAGGACTGGTGAAAAACTGTTTTTT.

V usage is TRBV4-3 and J usage is TRBJ2-3; TRBD2 matches 9 bases. From germline, CDR1 is LGHNA and CDR2 YSLEER. V shed 1 base and J 6 bases; nucleotides not matched to a gene: 11. The CDR3 extends over 17 amino acids. In nucleotides, the CDR3 is TGCGCCAGCAGCCAAGGTCGGGCTAGCGGGATCGGGGATACGCAGTATTTT. Translated: CASSQGRASGIGDTQYF.

The chain joins TRBV9 to TRBJ1-3, with D possibly matching TRBD1 (6 bases). The CDR3 spans 13 residues. Germline V gene data show CDR1 as SGDLS and CDR2 as YYNGEE. Between the trimmed V and J ends, which lost 2 bases and 11 bases, there was a span of 14 bases. This CDR3 reads CASSVLDKGAIYF. The CDR3 nucleotides are TGTGCCAGCAGCGTCCTCGATAAGGGGGCCATATATTTT.

The sample holds a few counts of this clone. The rearrangement uses TRBV2 and TRBJ2-1; 9 nucleotides match TRBD1. The CDR3 consists of 16 residues. Germline V lookup: CDR1 SNHLY, CDR2 FYNNEI. Germline trimming cut 4 bases from V and 7 bases from J; bases unmatched to any gene: 11. The CDR3 is CASSVSQGAAGNEQFF. The CDR3 region has the DNA TGTGCCAGCAGTGTGTCACAGGGGGCAGCCGGAAATGAGCAGTTCTTC.

The DNA of the CDR3 is TGTGCCAGCAGTCTGGACAGGGGGTCGGATACGCAGTATTTT. Translated, it gives CASSLDRGSDTQYF. The chain is built from TRBV6-5 and TRBJ2-3, with 10 positions matching TRBD1. In germline, CDR1 is MNHEY, CDR2 SVGAGI. The CDR3 runs 14 residues. V was pared by 5 bases and J by 6 bases, with 5 bases of the junction left unmatched.

The chain employs TRBV6-1 and TRBJ1-4; possibly TRBD1 for D (5 bases). Between the trimmed V and J ends, which lost 1 base and 4 bases, there was a span of 10 bases. Per the germline V gene, CDR1 is MNHNS and CDR2 is SASEGT. This CDR3 spans 15 amino acids. The CDR3, as DNA: TGTGCCAGCAGTGAAGTATGGGGGGATAATGAAAAACTGTTTTTT. Its translation: CASSEVWGDNEKLFF.

This chain connects TRBV15 to TRBJ1-1; the D gene is possibly TRBD1 (6 bases). With 0 bases removed from V and 5 bases from J, the gap between germline ends came to 10 bases. CDR3 size: 14 residues. Per germline, CDR1 LNHNV and CDR2 YYDKDF (reference sequence). The CDR3 spells CATSRDRGMTEAFF. The CDR3 bases are TGTGCCACCAGCAGAGACAGGGGAATGACTGAAGCTTTCTTT. Full variable domain (missing parts from reference TRBV15 and TRBJ1-1): DAMVIQNPRYQVTQFGKPVTLSCSQTLNHNVMYWYQQKSSQAPKLLFHYYDKDFNNEADTPDNFQSRRPNTSFCFLDIRSPGLGDTAMYLCATSRDRGMTEAFFGQGTRLTVV.

This clone came up once. V gene TRBV6-1 combines with J gene TRBJ2-5, with 9 nucleotides matching TRBD1. The CDR3 runs to 16 residues. Germline V CDR1 and CDR2: MNHNS, SASEGT. Trimming cost V 4 bases and J 9 bases; bases outside gene matches: 15. CDR3 region: CASSAQSTDRGGPQYF. DNA for the CDR3: TGTGCCAGCAGTGCCCAAAGCACCGACAGGGGGGGGCCCCAGTACTTC.

The chain recombines TRBV28 with TRBJ2-7; 8 bases map to TRBD2. The CDR3 extends over 15 amino acids. Trimming removed 6 bases from V and 1 base from J; junction bases left unmatched: 8. Germline loops: CDR1 MDHEN, CDR2 SYDVKM. The CDR3 spells CASSQAGAKSYEQYF. CDR3 bases: TGTGCCAGCAGCCAAGCGGGAGCCAAATCCTACGAGCAGTACTTC.

The V and J genes are TRBV6-5 and TRBJ2-7, with D perhaps matching TRBD2 (5 bases). Trimming shortened V by 6 bases and J by 3 bases, and 18 bases separated the two germline ends. CDR1 and CDR2 (germline): MNHEY, SVGAGI. The CDR3 runs 15 residues. The CDR3 nucleotides are TGTGCCAGCAGCAAGACTACTCCCCGGAACTACGAGCAGTACTTC. Its protein product is CASSKTTPRNYEQYF.

There are a few counts of this clone. V gene TRBV28 combines with J gene TRBJ1-5, with a possible D match to TRBD1 (6 bases). The germline V gene has CDR1 MDHEN and CDR2 SYDVKM. V was trimmed by 4 bases and J by 4 bases, leaving 14 bases between them. This CDR3 comprises 15 residues. CDR3 loop: CASSSLGGLNQPQHF. The CDR3, as DNA: TGTGCCAGCAGTTCGTTGGGGGGGCTTAATCAGCCCCAGCATTTT.

V usage is TRBV4-2 and J usage is TRBJ2-7, with 10 positions matching TRBD2. CDR1 and CDR2 (germline): LGHNA, YNFKEQ. The J segment lost 5 bases and the V segment lost 1 base, leaving 11 bases of the junction unmatched. This CDR3 spans 17 amino acids. CDR3 coding DNA: TGTGCCAGCAGCCAAGTCTCGCTAGCGGGAGTTGGGAACGAGCAGTACTTC. It encodes CASSQVSLAGVGNEQYF.

The V call is TRBV4-2, the J call TRBJ2-2; D is unclear. This CDR3 comprises 15 residues. V lost 1 base to trimming and J lost 4 bases, with 10 bases between them. Germline CDR1 reads LGHNA; CDR2 reads YNFKEQ. For the CDR3, the DNA is TGTGCCAGCAGCCAAGTACGAGTACTCACCGGGGAGCTGTTTTTT. Protein sequence: CASSQVRVLTGELFF.

This clone was detected only a few times. J is TRBJ1-2 and V is TRBV7-9; D unclear. Germline V gene data show CDR1 as SEHNR and CDR2 as FQNEAQ (reference sequence). The CDR3 consists of 14 residues. Trimming pared 5 bases from V and 5 bases from J, leaving 15 bases between. In nucleotides, the CDR3 is TGTGCCAGCAGCCTTAAAGCGGTGGATTATGGCTACACCTTC. Its protein is CASSLKAVDYGYTF.

V gene TRBV19 combines with J gene TRBJ2-7; TRBD1 matches at 9 bases. Trimming removed 6 bases from V and 0 bases from J; junction bases left unmatched: 0. CDR3 size: 13 residues. Germline V gene sequence: CDR1 LNHDA, CDR2 SQIVND (reference sequence). CDR3 sequence (DNA): TGTGCCAGTAGGACAGGGGGCTCCTACGAGCAGTACTTC. This codes for CASRTGGSYEQYF.